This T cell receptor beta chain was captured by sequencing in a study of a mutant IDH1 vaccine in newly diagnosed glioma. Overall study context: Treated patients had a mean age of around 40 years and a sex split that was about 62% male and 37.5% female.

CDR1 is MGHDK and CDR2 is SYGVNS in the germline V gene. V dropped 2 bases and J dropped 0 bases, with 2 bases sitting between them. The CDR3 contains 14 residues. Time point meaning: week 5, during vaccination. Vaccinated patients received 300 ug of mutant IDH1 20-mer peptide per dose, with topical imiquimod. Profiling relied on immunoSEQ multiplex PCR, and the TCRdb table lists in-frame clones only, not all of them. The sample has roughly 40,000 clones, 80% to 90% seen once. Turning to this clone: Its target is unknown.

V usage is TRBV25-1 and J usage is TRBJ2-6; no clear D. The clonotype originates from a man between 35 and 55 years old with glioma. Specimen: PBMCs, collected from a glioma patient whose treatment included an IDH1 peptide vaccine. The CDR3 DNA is TGTGCCAGCAGTGAAAGCTCTGGGGCCAACGTCCTGACTTTC. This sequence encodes CASSESSGANVLTF.